These 18 T cell receptor beta chains were all obtained from the same sample, sequenced in a study of T cell responses to AZD1222 COVID-19 vaccine (TCRdb year 2021). The sample's time point label is to be understood as: baseline before first vaccination. Libraries were prepared through the immunoSEQ multiplex PCR assay. This is the immuneACCESS table as TCRdb keeps it, with only in-frame sequences that have V and J called. A part of the clones is gone; compared with another copy, unresolved V genes explain less than half, and the rest is unexplained. This sample gives about 78,000 clones in total; over 80% of them show up just once. The biggest ten clones account for 2.9% of the sample. The sequencing here drew on peripheral blood, taken on day 0 of AZD1222 vaccination. The receptors here all came from an adult in good health.

This clone has only a few counts. The chain combines TRBV5-5 with TRBJ2-6; D might be TRBD2 (5 bases). Deletions cut 3 bases from V and 1 base from J, with 17 bases between. CDR1 SGHKS and CDR2 YYEKEE come from the germline V gene (reference sequence). The CDR3 length is 18 residues. This CDR3 is CASSSTGRLRSGANVLTF. CDR3 coding DNA: TGTGCCAGCAGCTCTACGGGAAGGTTAAGGTCTGGGGCCAACGTCCTGACTTTC.

The chain carries TRBV19 and TRBJ2-3; a possible D gene is TRBD1 (5 bases). This CDR3 has 15 amino acids. Trimming removed 6 bases from V and 0 bases from J, with 13 bases in between. CDR1 and CDR2 from the germline V gene are LNHDA and SQIVND (reference sequence). CDR3 sequence reads: CASRNGQSSTDTQYF. The CDR3 nucleotides read TGTGCCAGTAGGAACGGACAATCTAGCACAGATACGCAGTATTTT.

The chain carries TRBV29-1 and TRBJ2-1; a possible D gene is TRBD1 (5 bases). The germline CDR1 and CDR2 sequences are SQVTM and ANQGSEA. The CDR3 runs to 12 residues. The ends were cut back, 7 bases at V and 10 bases at J, with 17 bases in the middle. The CDR3 DNA reads TGCAGCGCCGACCCCCAGGGCCGGGAGCAGTTCTTC. Its protein is CSADPQGREQFF.

The CDR3 region is CASSSQTTGTINQPQHF. The CDR3 bases are TGTGCCAGCAGTTCACAAACGACAGGCACGATCAATCAGCCCCAGCATTTT. The chain combines TRBV27 with TRBJ1-5; the D gene is possibly TRBD1 (6 bases). From germline, CDR1 is MNHEY and CDR2 SMNVEV (reference sequence). Trimming removed 4 bases from V and 3 bases from J, with 19 bases in between. CDR3 size: 17 residues.

CDR3 amino acids: CATSRTSGGGTDTQYF. In DNA form, the CDR3 reads TGTGCCACCAGCAGGACTAGCGGGGGGGGCACAGATACGCAGTATTTT. This chain uses TRBV15 with TRBJ2-3; 14 nucleotides align to TRBD2. The CDR3 loop spans 16 amino acids. V was clipped by 3 bases and J by 1 base; unmatched bases: 0. CDR1 and CDR2 (germline): LNHNV, YYDKDF (reference sequence).

Here the CDR3 reads CASSYKGVGLSTEAFF. In DNA, the CDR3 is TGTGCCAGCAGTTACAAGGGGGTGGGGTTGAGCACTGAAGCTTTCTTT. The J gene is TRBJ1-1, the V gene TRBV6-5, with D maybe TRBD1 (6 bases). CDR3 length: 16 residues. The germline gives CDR1 MNHEY, CDR2 SVGAGI. V dropped 2 bases and J dropped 4 bases, with 17 bases sitting between them.

This chain uses TRBV28 with TRBJ1-5; D perhaps matches TRBD1 (5 bases). The germline CDR1 and CDR2 sequences are MDHEN and SYDVKM. The CDR3 loop spans 13 amino acids. Trimming shortened V by 5 bases and J by 5 bases, and 10 bases separated the two germline ends. The CDR3 DNA reads TGTGCCAGCAGTCCGCGGGACGATCAGCCCCAGCATTTT. As protein: CASSPRDDQPQHF.

The chain combines TRBV5-1 with TRBJ1-2, with D unclear. Germline CDR1 and CDR2: SGHRS and YFSETQ. The CDR3 totals 13 residues. V was clipped by 0 bases and J by 3 bases, with 6 bases between them. The CDR3 coding sequence is TGCGCCAGCAGCTTGGAGGGCGACTATGGCTACACCTTC. It yields the protein CASSLEGDYGYTF.

DNA for the CDR3: TGTGCCAGCAGCCCACAGGGAAGGGGAACAGATACGCAGTATTTT. It encodes CASSPQGRGTDTQYF. The rearrangement joins TRBV5-6 to TRBJ2-3; a weak D match, TRBD1 (6 bases). Germline values: CDR1 SGHDT, CDR2 YYEEEE. Trimming stripped 4 bases from V and 3 bases from J, with 15 bases between. This CDR3 spans 15 amino acids. Variable domain in full (rest from reference TRBV5-6 and TRBJ2-3): DAGVTQSPTHLIKTRGQQVTLRCSPKSGHDTVSWYQQALGQGPQFIFQYYEEEERQRGNFPDRFSGHQFPNYSSELNVNALLLGDSALYLCASSPQGRGTDTQYFGPGTRLTVL.

The chain links TRBV18 to TRBJ1-1, with a possible D match to TRBD1 (5 bases). V gave up 1 base and J gave up 4 bases, with 13 bases separating them. The CDR3 spans 15 residues. Germline CDR1 and CDR2: KGHSH and LQKENI. CDR3 loop: CASSPRWGFGTEAFF. The CDR3 DNA is TGTGCCAGCTCACCACGTTGGGGCTTCGGCACTGAAGCTTTCTTT.

CDR3 in amino acids: CASSRGRTDTQYF. DNA of the CDR3: TGTGCCAGCAGCAGGGGGCGCACAGATACGCAGTATTTT. This chain connects TRBV2 to TRBJ2-3, with 8 bases matching TRBD1. Looked up from germline, CDR1 is SNHLY and CDR2 is FYNNEI. J was trimmed by 1 base and V by 6 bases; bases with no gene match: 0. This CDR3 is built from 13 residues.

The sample holds a few counts of this clone. This chain connects TRBV2 to TRBJ1-2, with D maybe TRBD1 (6 bases). The CDR3 spans 14 residues. Germline V gives CDR1 SNHLY, CDR2 FYNNEI. The V end was cut by 5 bases, the J end by 10 bases, with 20 bases between. The CDR3 region is CASSSADRSAPYTF. Written as DNA, the CDR3 is TGTGCCAGCAGTTCCGCAGACAGGTCCGCCCCCTACACCTTC. The entire variable domain, with the rest obtained from reference TRBV2 and TRBJ1-2, is as follows: EPEVTQTPSHQVTQMGQEVILRCVPISNHLYFYWYRQILGQKVEFLVSFYNNEISEKSEIFDDQFSVERPDGSNFTLKIRSTKLEDSAMYFCASSSADRSAPYTFGSGTRLTVV.

This clone was counted between two and nine times. The chain recombines TRBV11-2 with TRBJ1-6, with D hard to call. The CDR3 is 13 amino acids. Germline CDR1 is SGHAT and CDR2 is FQNNGV. Trimming cost V 0 bases and J 9 bases, with 6 bases left between them. Here the CDR3 reads CASSLDRVSPLHF. CDR3 sequence (DNA): TGTGCCAGCAGCTTAGATAGGGTTTCACCCCTCCACTTT.

This chain joins TRBV3-1 (or the pseudogene TRBV3-2) and TRBJ2-7, with 7 nucleotides matching TRBD1. J gave up 3 bases and V 4 bases, and 9 bases lay outside the gene matches. CDR3 length: 15 amino acids. From germline, CDR1 is LGHDT and CDR2 YNNKEL (reference sequence). The CDR3 reads CASSPNQGQLYEQYF. The DNA for the CDR3 is TGTGCCAGCAGCCCTAATCAGGGACAGCTCTACGAGCAGTACTTC.

This clone came up a few times. The chain combines TRBV7-2 with TRBJ2-1; TRBD2 agrees at 7 bases. Germline lookup yields CDR1 SGHTA and CDR2 FQGNSA. V trimming: 2 bases; J trimming: 10 bases; junction bases outside the gene matches: 11. CDR3 size: 15 residues. As DNA, the CDR3 is TGTGCCAGCAGCTTAAGAGTAGGAATGGGAGGGGAGCAGTTCTTC. Protein product: CASSLRVGMGGEQFF.

The chain recombines TRBV5-4 with TRBJ2-7; weak D call: TRBD2 (5 bases). Germline V gene lookup returns CDR1 SGHNT and CDR2 YYREEE (reference sequence). Trimming removed 2 bases from V and 4 bases from J, with 13 bases in between. This CDR3 has 14 residues. CDR3 DNA sequence: TGTGCCAGCAGCTTCGACGGACTCCTTTACGAGCAGTACTTC. Translation gives CASSFDGLLYEQYF.

The rearrangement uses TRBV12-5 and TRBJ1-5, with D perhaps TRBD1 (5 bases). This CDR3 region has 14 residues. V shed 6 bases and J shed 0 bases, with 9 bases lying between them. Germline values: CDR1 LGHNT, CDR2 FRNRAP. The CDR3 region has the DNA TGTGCTAGTGGAGACAGTTATAGCAATCAGCCCCAGCATTTT. It codes for CASGDSYSNQPQHF. Drawing the rest from reference TRBV12-5 and TRBJ1-5, the complete variable domain is DARVTQTPRHKVTEMGQEVTMRCQPILGHNTVFWYRQTMMQGLELLAYFRNRAPLDDSGMPKDRFSAEMPDATLATLKIQPSEPRDSAVYFCASGDSYSNQPQHFGDGTRLSIL.

This sequence joins TRBV6-2 or TRBV6-3 and TRBJ2-7, with 9 bases that match TRBD2. Germline V gene sequence: CDR1 MNHEY, CDR2 SVGEGT. The CDR3 is 17 residues long. V lost 6 bases, J lost 1 base, and 13 bases stayed unmatched. DNA for the CDR3: TGTGCCAGCAGCGGAGGTACGGCGGGAGGGTGGTCCTACGAGCAGTACTTC. Translated: CASSGGTAGGWSYEQYF.